The T cell receptor beta chain under discussion was sequenced for a study of spatial heterogeneity in lung cancer. The overall study: The approximately 67 donors had untreated early-stage non-small cell lung cancer.

Germline loops: CDR1 DFQATT, CDR2 SNEGSKA (reference sequence). V lost 3 bases and J 8 bases, leaving 9 bases between the germline ends. The CDR3 runs 11 residues. Every individual TCR cDNA molecule carried its own unique molecular identifier, which allowed correction of PCR and sequencing errors. A single record per CDR3 protein comes from TCRdb applying MiXCR to the 5' RACE reads. The sample holds 110,000 or so distinct CDR3 sequences, 11% seen once. Stated time point: blood at routine non-recurrence follow-up after resection. This clonotype turned up a few times. The sample in question was PBMCs, obtained at follow-up. This receptor was identified in a female donor with early-stage non-small cell lung cancer. The J gene is TRBJ2-3, the V gene TRBV20-1; possible D gene TRBD2, 5 bases. The CDR3 DNA sequence: TGCAGTGCTAGTCCCGGGGTTACGCAGTATTTT. Amino acids: CSASPGVTQYF.